This T cell receptor beta chain was obtained from a study of cytomegalovirus exposure and HLA in healthy donors. Findings and limits, study-wide: Another analysis was done later, and it associated around 17,000 TCR beta sequences with HLA alleles at 0.05 false discovery rate. The study put 150 or so TCR beta chains on its list as cytomegalovirus-associated.

On this clone itself: Its antigen is unknown.

Primers included in the PCR were 60 Vbeta and 13 Jbeta primers. Generated by immunoSEQ multiplex PCR, the TCRdb table keeps only in-frame clones and is missing some. The table includes 200,000 to 250,000 clones, around four fifths detected once. From germline, CDR1 is PRHDT and CDR2 FYEKMQ (reference sequence). The length of the CDR3 is 15 residues. Trimming removed 0 bases from V and 0 bases from J, with 6 bases in between. Sample: PBMCs. This TCR came from a middle-aged woman in good health and CMV-seronegative. The chain couples TRBV13 to TRBJ1-5; unclear D gene. The CDR3 DNA is TGTGCCAGCAGCTTAGGACAGTATAGCAATCAGCCCCAGCATTTT. The encoded protein is CASSLGQYSNQPQHF.